The next 28 T cell receptor beta chains were all read from a single sample in a study of blood T cells in healthy people across ages. A sample-barcoded 5' primer and a J-beta primer mix were used in a second PCR of about 6 to 11 cycles. TCRdb reprocessed the 5' RACE reads via MiXCR and lists one record per CDR3 protein. Of about 1.6 million distinct CDR3 sequences in the sample, about 31% are singletons; the top ten hold roughly 10%. The sample was blood. The receptors originated from a woman aged 30 to 39 in good health.

The chain carries TRBV6-5 and TRBJ2-1, with 13 nucleotides matching TRBD2. The V gene end was trimmed by 3 bases and the J gene end by 7 bases; junction bases not matched to a gene: 12. CDR1 and CDR2 from the germline V gene are MNHEY and SVGAGI. There are 18 residues in the CDR3. Here the CDR3 DNA reads TGTGCCAGCAGTTATCTCAGCCGGACTAGCGGGAGTAAGAATGAGCAGTTCTTC. Its translation: CASSYLSRTSGSKNEQFF.

This clonotype was seen only a few times. This chain connects TRBV9 to TRBJ2-1, with TRBD1 as a possible D gene (6 bases). V was cut by 0 bases and J by 7 bases, with 14 bases left in between. The CDR3 extends over 15 amino acids. Germline V gives CDR1 SGDLS, CDR2 YYNGEE. The CDR3 bases are TGTGCCAGCAGCGTAGACACAGGGCGGTTGAATGAGCAGTTCTTC. This gives the protein CASSVDTGRLNEQFF. Full variable domain (rest looked up from reference TRBV9 and TRBJ2-1): DSGVTQTPKHLITATGQRVTLRCSPRSGDLSVYWYQQSLDQGLQFLIQYYNGEERAKGNILERFSAQQFPDLHSELNLSSLELGDSALYFCASSVDTGRLNEQFFGPGTRLTVL.

This clonotype came up a few times. The chain links TRBV9 to TRBJ2-7, with D possibly matching TRBD2 (7 bases). This CDR3 region has 16 residues. V was shortened by 4 bases and J by 1 base, with 18 bases between the two germline ends. Germline values: CDR1 SGDLS, CDR2 YYNGEE. The CDR3 nucleotides are TGTGCCAGCAGCCCGACCTCAGGGGAGGGGTCCTACGAGCAGTACTTC. It codes for CASSPTSGEGSYEQYF. Full variable domain (rest looked up from reference TRBV9 and TRBJ2-7): DSGVTQTPKHLITATGQRVTLRCSPRSGDLSVYWYQQSLDQGLQFLIQYYNGEERAKGNILERFSAQQFPDLHSELNLSSLELGDSALYFCASSPTSGEGSYEQYFGPGTRLTVT.

In its sample, this clonotype was seen a few times. The V gene is TRBV7-3, the J gene TRBJ2-1, with 10 bases lining up with TRBD2. Trimming cost V 5 bases and J 6 bases; bases outside gene matches: 7. The CDR3 is 15 amino acids. CDR1 is SGHTA and CDR2 is FQGTGA in the germline V gene. This chain's CDR3 is CASSERTSGLNEQFF. The CDR3 DNA reads TGTGCCAGCAGCGAACGGACTAGCGGACTCAATGAGCAGTTCTTC. The variable domain in full, completed from reference TRBV7-3 and TRBJ2-1, reads GAGVSQTPSNKVTEKGKYVELRCDPISGHTALYWYRQSLGQGPEFLIYFQGTGAADDSGLPNDRFFAVRPEGSVSTLKIQRTERGDSAVYLCASSERTSGLNEQFFGPGTRLTVL.

This clonotype was seen only a few times. The chain uses TRBV18 and TRBJ2-7, with a weak D call TRBD2 (6 bases). This CDR3 region has 14 residues. V lost 3 bases, J lost 4 bases, and 13 bases lay in between. Looked up from germline, CDR1 is KGHSH and CDR2 is LQKENI. CDR3 coding DNA: TGTGCCAGCTCACCGACTTCGGAGGGTTACGAGCAGTACTTC. Residues: CASSPTSEGYEQYF.

This sequence joins TRBV20-1 and TRBJ2-3; 7 bases align to TRBD1. The CDR3 spans 14 residues. V was clipped by 0 bases and J by 3 bases; unmatched bases: 3. Germline loops: CDR1 DFQATT, CDR2 SNEGSKA (reference sequence). In nucleotides, the CDR3 is TGCAGTGCTAGAGACCCGACAGGGACAGATACGCAGTATTTT. Its translation: CSARDPTGTDTQYF.

The rearrangement uses TRBV5-1 and TRBJ2-5, with TRBD2 identical over 14 bases. J lost 4 bases, V lost 7 bases, and 9 bases had no gene match. Germline V gene data show CDR1 as SGHRS and CDR2 as YFSETQ. The CDR3 runs 16 residues. CDR3 sequence reads: CASRYGTSGSGETQYF. The CDR3 DNA reads as TGCGCCAGCCGATACGGGACTAGCGGGAGCGGAGAGACCCAGTACTTC.

V is TRBV2 and J is TRBJ2-5; D uncertain. The CDR3 is 10 residues long. Germline values: CDR1 SNHLY, CDR2 FYNNEI. With 8 bases removed from V and 5 bases from J, the gap between germline ends came to 6 bases. The CDR3 region has the DNA TGTGCCAGCGCATTGGAGACCCAGTACTTC. Translation gives CASALETQYF.

The chain combines TRBV28 with TRBJ2-7; D is possibly TRBD1 or TRBD2 (7 bases each). The V gene lost 5 bases and the J gene lost 1 base, with 21 bases spanning the gap. The CDR3 spans 17 residues. Germline loops: CDR1 MDHEN, CDR2 SYDVKM. The CDR3 DNA reads TGTGCCAGCAGTCCGACGTTCGACAGGGAGGGATCCTACGAGCAGTACTTC. Translating it yields CASSPTFDREGSYEQYF.

This clonotype came up many times. This sequence joins TRBV20-1 and TRBJ2-3; D gene uncertain. V was cut by 6 bases and J by 5 bases, with 9 bases left in between. This CDR3 region has 11 residues. The V gene's germline CDR1 is DFQATT and CDR2 SNEGSKA (reference sequence). The CDR3 DNA reads as TGCAGTGCGAGTTTAAGAGATACGCAGTATTTT. It translates to CSASLRDTQYF.

This clonotype was seen once. With a much larger clone just one base away, this may be a read error. This chain joins TRBV6-2 or TRBV6-3 and TRBJ2-7; 8 bases align to TRBD1. The CDR3 totals 12 residues. The V gene's germline CDR1 is MNHEY and CDR2 SVGEGT. The trim removed 10 bases at V and 0 bases at J, leaving 2 bases unmatched. The CDR3 bases are TGTGCCAACAGGGGGGACTCCTACGAGCAGTACTTC. This gives the protein CANRGDSYEQYF.

This chain links TRBV14 with TRBJ1-1; weak D call: TRBD1 (6 bases). This CDR3 has 13 amino acids. Germline assignment: CDR1 SGHDN and CDR2 FVKESK. Trimming left V 4 bases short and J 10 bases short, with 16 bases between. CDR3 sequence: CASSPSGLRGAFF. In DNA, the CDR3 is TGTGCCAGCAGCCCCTCGGGTCTCAGGGGAGCTTTCTTT.

Concerning this clonotype itself: A junction boundary mismatches the germline segment, possibly from a read error. The CDR3, as DNA: TGTGCCAACAGCTTAGACTTGACAGGGGAGCAGTTCTTC. This translates into CANSLDLTGEQFF. The chain uses TRBV11-2 and TRBJ2-1, with 7 bases that match TRBD1. The V gene's germline CDR1 is SGHAT and CDR2 FQNNGV. The CDR3 length is 13 residues.

This chain joins TRBV6-5 and TRBJ1-4; maybe TRBD1 (5 bases). This CDR3 spans 15 amino acids. V was pared by 6 bases and J by 4 bases, with 15 bases between. Germline-derived CDR1 and CDR2 are MNHEY and SVGAGI. The CDR3 is CASRPAGGINEKLFF. The CDR3 region has the DNA TGTGCCAGCAGACCCGCGGGGGGTATTAATGAAAAACTGTTTTTT.

This clonotype was seen only a few times. The rearrangement joins TRBV7-6 to TRBJ2-3, with TRBD2 matching over 12 bases. Germline-derived CDR1 and CDR2 are SGHVS and FNYEAQ. CDR3 length equals 17 residues. The J segment lost 5 bases and the V segment lost 5 bases, leaving 11 bases of the junction unmatched. For the CDR3, the DNA is TGTGCCAGCAGCGTCGGCCCACTAGCGGGGGGCGGAGATACGCAGTATTTT. Amino acids: CASSVGPLAGGGDTQYF.

The genes are TRBV6-1 and TRBJ2-7; 9 bases map to TRBD1. This CDR3 region has 15 residues. Trimming took 4 bases from V and 3 from J; bases not matched to a gene: 7. Germline lookup yields CDR1 MNHNS and CDR2 SASEGT. The CDR3 nucleotides are TGTGCCAGCAGTGGGGGACAGGGAGAAATCTACGAGCAGTACTTC. This translates into CASSGGQGEIYEQYF.

The chain recombines TRBV27 with TRBJ2-4; possible D gene TRBD2, 5 bases. The V gene's germline CDR1 is MNHEY and CDR2 SMNVEV (reference sequence). The length of the CDR3 is 17 residues. Trimming pared 5 bases from V and 6 bases from J, leaving 23 bases between. Written as DNA, the CDR3 is TGTGCCAGCAGTCCGGGTCATCAGGAGGCGGGTGGAAACATTCAGTACTTC. Translated: CASSPGHQEAGGNIQYF.

The chain employs TRBV12-3 or TRBV12-4 and TRBJ2-7; D may match TRBD1 or TRBD2 (6 bases each). V was shortened by 6 bases and J by 3 bases, with 21 bases between the two germline ends. CDR3 length: 16 amino acids. The CDR3 protein is CASSRVGGLDFYEQYF. In nucleotides, the CDR3 is TGTGCCAGCAGCAGGGTGGGGGGCCTAGACTTCTACGAGCAGTACTTC.

The CDR3 here is CSARDLLAGAAGTQYF. For the CDR3, the DNA is TGCAGTGCTAGAGACCTACTAGCGGGGGCGGCGGGGACCCAGTACTTC. The chain links TRBV20-1 to TRBJ2-7; TRBD2 matches 11 bases. The DNA end is more similar to TRBJ2-5, so the J call may be wrong. CDR1 and CDR2 (germline): DFQATT, SNEGSKA (reference sequence). This CDR3 is 16 amino acids long.

V gene TRBV6-1 combines with J gene TRBJ2-6; 12 bases line up with TRBD1. Germline CDR1 MNHNS, CDR2 SASEGT. The ends lost 11 bases at V and 4 bases at J; junction bases unmatched: 15. This CDR3 contains 18 residues. CDR3 sequence (DNA): TGTGCCGGAAATTCCGGGACAGGGGGCGCGAGCGGGGCCAACGTCCTGACTTTC. This gives the protein CAGNSGTGGASGANVLTF.

The chain is built from TRBV10-1 and TRBJ2-7, with 7 bases aligning to TRBD1. V trimming: 3 bases; J trimming: 2 bases; junction bases outside the gene matches: 7. The CDR3 extends over 15 amino acids. The germline gives CDR1 WNHNN, CDR2 SYGVQD (reference sequence). The CDR3: CASSDPDRAAYEQYF. CDR3 DNA sequence: TGCGCCAGCAGTGATCCCGACAGGGCGGCCTACGAGCAGTACTTC.

The chain employs TRBV2 and TRBJ2-1; a weak D match, TRBD2 (5 bases). V lost 7 bases to trimming and J lost 4 bases, with 14 bases between them. This CDR3 has 14 amino acids. From germline, CDR1 is SNHLY and CDR2 FYNNEI. The CDR3 sequence is CASTRTRGYNEQFF. CDR3 nucleotide sequence: TGTGCCAGCACCCGGACCCGGGGTTACAATGAGCAGTTCTTC.

This clonotype was observed many times. The chain couples TRBV5-1 to TRBJ2-7; 8 bases fit TRBD2. This CDR3 is 16 amino acids long. Germline V gives CDR1 SGHRS, CDR2 YFSETQ. Germline trimming cut 2 bases from V and 1 base from J; bases unmatched to any gene: 8. CDR3 bases: TGCGCCAGCAGCTTACAAAGCGGGAGTGGATCCTACGAGCAGTACTTC. Its protein is CASSLQSGSGSYEQYF. Drawing the rest from reference TRBV5-1 and TRBJ2-7, the complete variable domain is KAGVTQTPRYLIKTRGQQVTLSCSPISGHRSVSWYQQTPGQGLQFLFEYFSETQRNKGNFPGRFSGRQFSNSRSEMNVSTLELGDSALYLCASSLQSGSGSYEQYFGPGTRLTVT.

This clonotype occurred once. The chain has TRBV30 and TRBJ1-5; D gene uncertain. This CDR3 is 14 amino acids long. Germline lookup yields CDR1 GTSNPN and CDR2 SVGIG (reference sequence). V lost 0 bases to trimming and J lost 5 bases, with 11 bases between them. Here the CDR3 reads CAWSVKGWDQPQHF. CDR3 coding DNA: TGTGCCTGGAGTGTTAAGGGCTGGGATCAGCCCCAGCATTTT.

Many counts were recorded for this clonotype. The rearrangement links TRBV4-1 to TRBJ2-7; TRBD2 might be the D (6 bases). Germline CDR1 MGHRA, CDR2 YSYEKL. CDR3 size: 11 residues. The CDR3 protein is CAAGQGYEQYF. The CDR3 DNA reads TGCGCTGCGGGGCAGGGCTACGAGCAGTACTTC.

The chain uses TRBV19 and TRBJ2-1, with 9 bases aligning to TRBD1. V lost 5 bases to trimming and J lost 2 bases; unmatched junction nucleotides: 4. The CDR3 length is 15 residues. Germline V gene data show CDR1 as LNHDA and CDR2 as SQIVND (reference sequence). DNA for the CDR3: TGTGCCAGTAGTTGGCGGGACAGGGCCTACAATGAGCAGTTCTTC. Translating gives CASSWRDRAYNEQFF.

In its sample, this clonotype was seen many times. The gene calls are TRBV20-1 and TRBJ2-7; D gene uncertain. V was clipped by 0 bases and J by 0 bases, with 12 bases between them. This CDR3 is 15 amino acids long. CDR1 is DFQATT and CDR2 is SNEGSKA in the germline V gene (reference sequence). The CDR3 loop reads CSARDLNGNSYEQYF. CDR3 nucleotide sequence: TGCAGTGCTAGAGATCTTAACGGAAACTCCTACGAGCAGTACTTC.

The sample holds a few counts of this clonotype. The J gene is TRBJ2-5, the V gene TRBV9; 12 nucleotides line up with TRBD2. The V segment lost 2 bases and the J segment 5 bases; nucleotides outside the gene matches: 4. The CDR3 extends over 15 amino acids. Germline CDR1 reads SGDLS; CDR2 reads YYNGEE. The CDR3 DNA is TGTGCCAGCAGCGTTCTAGCGGGGGGGAGGGAGACCCAGTACTTC. Translated, it gives CASSVLAGGRETQYF.